These T cell receptor beta chains were read from a single sample in a study of OX40 agonist ivuxolimab in advanced cancers. This table comes from immunoSEQ multiplex PCR, and its TCRdb copy is limited to in-frame clones, with some not included. The profile shows about 40,000 clones, about 91% of them singletons. The sequences come from CD4+ or CD8+ T cells sorted from blood, collected in a trial of the OX40 agonist ivuxolimab. The receptors shown here come from an adult with an advanced solid tumor such as melanoma, head and neck, liver or kidney cancer. The CDR3 runs from the conserved cysteine through the conserved F or W. D genes are given only for firm matches.

TRBJ2-2 | TRBV10-2 | TRBD2 | CASSEGGSGRANTGELFF
TRBJ1-2 | TRBV7-9 | . | CASSSPTGPPIIGYTF
TRBJ2-7 | TRBV7-6 | TRBD2 | CASSGTAGEQYF
TRBJ2-7 | TRBV9 | . | CASNADGSIDEQYF
TRBJ1-1 | TRBV7-9 | . | CASSEGDTEAFF
TRBJ2-6 | TRBV19 | TRBD1 | CASSPRTGHPGSGANVLTF
TRBJ2-3 | TRBV5-1 | . | CASSVLGGDTQYF
TRBJ2-5 | TRBV27 | TRBD2 | CASTPSGITGETQYF
TRBJ1-1 | TRBV28 | . | CATRIGGGPEAFF
TRBJ2-5 | TRBV7-3 | . | CASSLTPREGETQYF
TRBJ2-1 | TRBV2 | TRBD1 | CASSRTGGHEQFF
TRBJ2-7 | TRBV27 | . | CASSLGRGGMTSYEQYF
TRBJ2-7 | TRBV5-5 | . | CASSPGVLGYEQYF
TRBJ1-5 | TRBV4-1 | . | CASSYSSNQPQHF
TRBJ1-4 | TRBV4-1 | TRBD1 | CASTLLTGANEKLFF
TRBJ2-7 | TRBV5-6 | . | CASSLSGGAPYEQYF
TRBJ2-7 | TRBV11-2 | TRBD2 | CASTLAGSSYEQYF
TRBJ2-7 | TRBV19 | TRBD2 | CASSSSGAAYEQYF
TRBJ2-7 | TRBV5-1 | TRBD1 | CASSSIPGQGYEQYF
TRBJ2-7 | TRBV19 | TRBD2 | CASSIGRGGGPKAYEQYF
TRBJ2-3 | TRBV9 | TRBD2 | CASSTGTSGTDTQYF
TRBJ2-1 | TRBV13 | TRBD1 | CASSLGQGAGEQFF
TRBJ2-7 | TRBV10-3 | . | CAITEGLGGYEQYF
TRBJ2-7 | TRBV27 | . | CASSLGVTYEQYF
TRBJ2-7 | TRBV4-2 | TRBD2 | CASSQEGVAGVLEQYF
TRBJ2-3 | TRBV9 | TRBD2 | CASSVASGSDWGTDTQYF
TRBJ2-4 | TRBV5-1 | . | CASRWVAKNIQYF